This TCR beta chain is from a study of T cell responses to AZD1222 COVID-19 vaccine. Study conclusions and caveats: Most donors were white British and more were female, and clonal diversity was possibly underestimated.

On this clone: Its cognate antigen is unknown.

The CDR3 runs to 11 residues. V lost 7 bases, J lost 10 bases, and 11 bases lay in between. The V gene's germline CDR1 is GTSNPN and CDR2 SVGIG (reference sequence). Assay used: immunoSEQ multiplex PCR; TCRdb lists only in-frame clones, some missing. The sample has 180,000 or so clones, 94% seen once. Source: peripheral blood, taken on day 0 of AZD1222 vaccination. The chain joins TRBV30 to TRBJ1-6, with D maybe TRBD1 (6 bases). The receptor comes from an adult in good health. CDR3 DNA sequence: TGTGCCTCCCGGGGGGCGTCACCCCTCCACTTT. Translating it yields CASRGASPLHF.